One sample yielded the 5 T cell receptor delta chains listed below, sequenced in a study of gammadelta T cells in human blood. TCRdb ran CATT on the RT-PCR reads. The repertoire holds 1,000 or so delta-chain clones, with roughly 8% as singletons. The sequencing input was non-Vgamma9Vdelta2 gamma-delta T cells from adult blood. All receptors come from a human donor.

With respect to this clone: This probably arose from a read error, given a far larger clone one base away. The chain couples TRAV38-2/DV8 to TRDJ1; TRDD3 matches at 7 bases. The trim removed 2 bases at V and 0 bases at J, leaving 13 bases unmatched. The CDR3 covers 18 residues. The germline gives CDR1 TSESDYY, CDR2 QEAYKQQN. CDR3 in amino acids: CAYRSFGWRIRNTDKLIF. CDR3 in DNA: TGTGCTTATAGGAGTTTCGGCTGGAGGATACGGAACACCGATAAACTCATCTTT.

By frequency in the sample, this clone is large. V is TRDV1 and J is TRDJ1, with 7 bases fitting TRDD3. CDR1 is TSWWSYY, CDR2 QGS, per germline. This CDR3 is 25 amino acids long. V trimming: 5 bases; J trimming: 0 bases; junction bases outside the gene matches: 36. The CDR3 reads CALGTISGFSSNYWGLGQYTDKLIF. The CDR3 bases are TGTGCTCTTGGGACCATTAGTGGCTTCTCCTCTAACTACTGGGGATTGGGTCAGTACACCGATAAACTCATCTTT.

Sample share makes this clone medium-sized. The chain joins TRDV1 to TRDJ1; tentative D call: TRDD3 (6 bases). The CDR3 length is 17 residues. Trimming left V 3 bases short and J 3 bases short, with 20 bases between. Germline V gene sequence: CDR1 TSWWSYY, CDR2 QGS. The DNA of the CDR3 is TGTGCTCTTGGGGATGTAACTGGGTGCGGGTGGGCCGATAAACTCATCTTT. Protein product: CALGDVTGCGWADKLIF.

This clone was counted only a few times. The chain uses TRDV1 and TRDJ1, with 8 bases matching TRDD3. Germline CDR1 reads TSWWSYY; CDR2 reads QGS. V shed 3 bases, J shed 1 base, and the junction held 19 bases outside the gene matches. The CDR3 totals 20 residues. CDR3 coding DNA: TGTGCTCTTGGGGACCCTTGGGGATGCTCTACTGGGGGGCTCACCGATAAACTCATCTTT. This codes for CALGDPWGCSTGGLTDKLIF.

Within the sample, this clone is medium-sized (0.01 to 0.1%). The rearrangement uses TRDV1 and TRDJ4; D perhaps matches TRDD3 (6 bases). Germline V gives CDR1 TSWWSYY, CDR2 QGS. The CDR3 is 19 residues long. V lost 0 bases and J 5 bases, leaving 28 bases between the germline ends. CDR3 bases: TGTGCTCTTGGGGAACTCCCAGGGGGCCGAACCTGGGGATCACGGCCCCTGATCTTT. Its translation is CALGELPGGRTWGSRPLIF.